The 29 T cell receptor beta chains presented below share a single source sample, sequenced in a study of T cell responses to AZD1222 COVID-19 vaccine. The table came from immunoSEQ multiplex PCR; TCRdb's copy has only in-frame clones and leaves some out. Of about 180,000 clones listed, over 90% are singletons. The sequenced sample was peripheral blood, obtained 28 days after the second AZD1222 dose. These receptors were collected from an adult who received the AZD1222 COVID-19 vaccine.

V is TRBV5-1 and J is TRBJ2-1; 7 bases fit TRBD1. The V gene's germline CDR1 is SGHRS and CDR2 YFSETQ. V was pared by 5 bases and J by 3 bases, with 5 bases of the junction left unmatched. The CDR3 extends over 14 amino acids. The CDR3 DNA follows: TGCGCCAGCAGTTCGGGACAGATCTACAATGAGCAGTTCTTC. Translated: CASSSGQIYNEQFF.

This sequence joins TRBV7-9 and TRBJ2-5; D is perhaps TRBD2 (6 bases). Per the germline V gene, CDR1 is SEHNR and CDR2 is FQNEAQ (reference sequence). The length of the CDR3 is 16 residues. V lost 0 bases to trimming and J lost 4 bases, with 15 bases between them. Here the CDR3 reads CASSLAGRGRRETQYF. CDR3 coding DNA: TGTGCCAGCAGCTTAGCGGGACGGGGGAGACGAGAGACCCAGTACTTC.

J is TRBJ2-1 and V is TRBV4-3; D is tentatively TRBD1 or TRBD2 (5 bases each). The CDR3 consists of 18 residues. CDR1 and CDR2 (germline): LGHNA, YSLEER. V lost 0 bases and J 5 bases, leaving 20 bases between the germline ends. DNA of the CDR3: TGCGCCAGCAGCCAAGATTACAAGGGAGCAGGGATCAACAATGAGCAGTTCTTC. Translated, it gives CASSQDYKGAGINNEQFF.

The CDR3: CASSEDYKETQYF. The CDR3 coding sequence is TGTGCCAGCAGCGAGGACTACAAAGAGACCCAGTACTTC. This chain uses TRBV5-4 with TRBJ2-5; D might be TRBD2 (6 bases). This CDR3 is 13 amino acids long. The germline V gene has CDR1 SGHNT and CDR2 YYREEE (reference sequence). V was shortened by 4 bases and J by 3 bases, with 10 bases between the two germline ends.

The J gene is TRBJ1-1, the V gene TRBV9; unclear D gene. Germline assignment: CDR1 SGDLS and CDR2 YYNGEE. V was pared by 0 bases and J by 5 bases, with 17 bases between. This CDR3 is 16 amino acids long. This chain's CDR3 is CASSVEARLDQTEAFF. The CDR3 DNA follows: TGTGCCAGCAGCGTAGAGGCCAGGTTGGACCAGACTGAAGCTTTCTTT.

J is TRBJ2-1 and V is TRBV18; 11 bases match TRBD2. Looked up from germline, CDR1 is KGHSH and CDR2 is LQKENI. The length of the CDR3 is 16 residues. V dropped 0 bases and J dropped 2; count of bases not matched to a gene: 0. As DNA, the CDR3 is TGTGCCAGCTCACCACCTAGCGGGAGGGCCTACAATGAGCAGTTCTTC. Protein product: CASSPPSGRAYNEQFF.

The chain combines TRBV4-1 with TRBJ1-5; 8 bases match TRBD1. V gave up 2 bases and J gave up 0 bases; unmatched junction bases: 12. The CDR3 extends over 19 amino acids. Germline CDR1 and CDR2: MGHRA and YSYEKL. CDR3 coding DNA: TGCGCCAGCAGCCAAAAGGCGCCGGGACAGGATTATAGCAATCAGCCCCAGCATTTT. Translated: CASSQKAPGQDYSNQPQHF.

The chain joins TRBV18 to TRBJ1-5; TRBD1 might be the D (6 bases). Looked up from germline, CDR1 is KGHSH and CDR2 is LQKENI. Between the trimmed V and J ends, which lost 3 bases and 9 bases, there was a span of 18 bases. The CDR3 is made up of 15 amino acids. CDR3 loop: CASSPLDSGSSPQHF. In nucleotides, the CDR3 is TGTGCCAGCTCACCGTTGGACAGCGGATCCTCGCCCCAGCATTTT.

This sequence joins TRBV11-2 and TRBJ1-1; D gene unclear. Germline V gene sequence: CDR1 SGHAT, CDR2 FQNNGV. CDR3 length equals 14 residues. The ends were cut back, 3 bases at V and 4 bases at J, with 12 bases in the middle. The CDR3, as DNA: TGTGCCAGCAGCTTCTTGAATAGCGGCACTGAAGCTTTCTTT. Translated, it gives CASSFLNSGTEAFF.

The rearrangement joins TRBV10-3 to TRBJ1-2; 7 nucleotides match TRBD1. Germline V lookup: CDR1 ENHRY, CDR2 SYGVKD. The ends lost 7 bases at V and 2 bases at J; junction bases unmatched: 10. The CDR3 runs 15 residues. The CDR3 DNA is TGTGCCATCAAATGGGCAGGGACAGCCAACTATGGCTACACCTTC. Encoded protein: CAIKWAGTANYGYTF.

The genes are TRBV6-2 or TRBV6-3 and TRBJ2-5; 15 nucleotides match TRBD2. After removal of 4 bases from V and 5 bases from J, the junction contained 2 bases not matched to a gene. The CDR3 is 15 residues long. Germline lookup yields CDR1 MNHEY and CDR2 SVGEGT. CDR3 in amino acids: CASSSGTSGGETQYF. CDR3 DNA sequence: TGTGCCAGCAGTTCGGGGACTAGCGGGGGGGAGACCCAGTACTTC.

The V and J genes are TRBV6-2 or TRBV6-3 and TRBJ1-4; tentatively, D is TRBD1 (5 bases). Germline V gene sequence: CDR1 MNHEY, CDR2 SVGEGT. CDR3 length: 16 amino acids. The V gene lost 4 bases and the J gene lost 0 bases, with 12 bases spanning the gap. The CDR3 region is CASSSLGPATNEKLFF. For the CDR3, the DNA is TGTGCCAGCAGTTCCTTGGGACCCGCAACTAATGAAAAACTGTTTTTT.

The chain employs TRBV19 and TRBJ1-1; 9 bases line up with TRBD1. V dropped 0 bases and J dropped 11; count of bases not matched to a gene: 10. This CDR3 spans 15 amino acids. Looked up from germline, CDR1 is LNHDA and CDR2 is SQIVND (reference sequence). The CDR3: CASSIDPGRDREAFF. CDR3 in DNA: TGTGCCAGTAGTATAGATCCTGGACGGGACAGGGAGGCTTTCTTT.

CDR3 DNA: TGTGCCAGCAGCGAGACAGGGGACTCCAATTCACCCCTCCACTTT. Translating it yields CASSETGDSNSPLHF. The chain links TRBV7-9 to TRBJ1-6, with 8 bases identical to TRBD1. Germline-derived CDR1 and CDR2 are SEHNR and FQNEAQ (reference sequence). The junction had 7 bases not matched to a gene; V was cut back by 5 bases and J by 7 bases. This CDR3 region has 15 residues.

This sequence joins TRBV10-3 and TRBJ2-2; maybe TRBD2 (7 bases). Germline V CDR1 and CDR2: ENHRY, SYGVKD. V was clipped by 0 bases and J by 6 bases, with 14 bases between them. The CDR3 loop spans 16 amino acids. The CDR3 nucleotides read TGTGCCATCAGTGAGTCGACGGGGGGCAGCGCCGGGGAGCTGTTTTTT. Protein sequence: CAISESTGGSAGELFF.

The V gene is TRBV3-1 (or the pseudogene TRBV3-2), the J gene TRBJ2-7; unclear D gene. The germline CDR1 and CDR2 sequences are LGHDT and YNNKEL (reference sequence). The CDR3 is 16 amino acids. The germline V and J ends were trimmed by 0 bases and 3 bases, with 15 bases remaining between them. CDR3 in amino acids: CASSQDQAPVIYEQYF. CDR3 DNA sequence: TGTGCCAGCAGCCAAGATCAGGCCCCGGTGATCTACGAGCAGTACTTC.

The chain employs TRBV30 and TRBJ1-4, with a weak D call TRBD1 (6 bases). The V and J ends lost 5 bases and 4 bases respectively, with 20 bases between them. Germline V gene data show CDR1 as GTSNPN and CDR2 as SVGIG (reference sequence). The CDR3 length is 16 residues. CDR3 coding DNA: TGTGCCTGGTGCCCACCGGGGGGCTCTAATAATGAAAAACTGTTTTTT. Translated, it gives CAWCPPGGSNNEKLFF.

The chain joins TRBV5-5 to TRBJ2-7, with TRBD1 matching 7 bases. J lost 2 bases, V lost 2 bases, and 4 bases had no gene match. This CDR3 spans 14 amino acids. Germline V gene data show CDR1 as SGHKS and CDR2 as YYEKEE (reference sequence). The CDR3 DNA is TGTGCCAGCAGCTTTCAAGGGGGCCCCTACGAGCAGTACTTC. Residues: CASSFQGGPYEQYF.

DNA of the CDR3: TGTGCCAGCAGCTTAAAGGCGGGAACGAACTACAATGAGCAGTTCTTC. Protein sequence: CASSLKAGTNYNEQFF. This chain uses TRBV7-3 with TRBJ2-1; D is perhaps TRBD2 (6 bases). V shed 1 base and J shed 3 bases, with 13 bases lying between them. Germline CDR1 and CDR2: SGHTA and FQGTGA. The CDR3 length is 16 residues.

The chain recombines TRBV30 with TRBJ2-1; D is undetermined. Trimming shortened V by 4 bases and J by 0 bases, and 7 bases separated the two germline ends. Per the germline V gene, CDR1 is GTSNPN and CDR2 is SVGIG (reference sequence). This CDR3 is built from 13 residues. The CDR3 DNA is TGTGCCTGGACCGCAAACTCCTACAATGAGCAGTTCTTC. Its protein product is CAWTANSYNEQFF.

The CDR3 here is CASSAGQRNQPQHF. CDR3 nucleotide sequence: TGTGCCAGCAGCGCAGGACAGCGCAATCAGCCCCAGCATTTT. The genes are TRBV5-6 and TRBJ1-5; D perhaps matches TRBD1 (6 bases). The V gene's germline CDR1 is SGHDT and CDR2 YYEEEE. CDR3 length: 14 amino acids. With 4 bases removed from V and 2 bases from J, the gap between germline ends came to 10 bases.

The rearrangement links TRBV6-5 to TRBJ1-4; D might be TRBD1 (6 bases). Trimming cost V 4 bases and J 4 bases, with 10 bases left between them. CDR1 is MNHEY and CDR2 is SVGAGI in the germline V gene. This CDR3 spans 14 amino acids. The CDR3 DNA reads TGTGCCAGCAGTTCCGACAGGTTTAATGAAAAACTGTTTTTT. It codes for CASSSDRFNEKLFF.

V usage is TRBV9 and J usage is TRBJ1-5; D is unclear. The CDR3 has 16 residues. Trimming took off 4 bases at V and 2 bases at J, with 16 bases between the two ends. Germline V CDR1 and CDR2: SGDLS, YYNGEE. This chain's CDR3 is CASSSHESGGNQPQHF. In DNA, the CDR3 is TGTGCCAGCAGCTCCCATGAATCTGGGGGCAATCAGCCCCAGCATTTT.

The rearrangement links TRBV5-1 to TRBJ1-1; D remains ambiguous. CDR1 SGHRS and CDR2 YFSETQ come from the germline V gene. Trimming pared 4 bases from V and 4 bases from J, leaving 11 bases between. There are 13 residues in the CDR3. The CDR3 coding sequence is TGCGCCAGCAGCCCGGTGGCCGCCACTGAAGCTTTCTTT. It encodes CASSPVAATEAFF.

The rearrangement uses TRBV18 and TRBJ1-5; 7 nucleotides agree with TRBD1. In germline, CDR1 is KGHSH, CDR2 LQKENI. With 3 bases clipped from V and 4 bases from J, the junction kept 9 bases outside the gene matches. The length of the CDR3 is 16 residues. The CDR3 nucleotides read TGTGCCAGCTCACCCTGGGACAGCCCCCCGAATCAGCCCCAGCATTTT. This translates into CASSPWDSPPNQPQHF.

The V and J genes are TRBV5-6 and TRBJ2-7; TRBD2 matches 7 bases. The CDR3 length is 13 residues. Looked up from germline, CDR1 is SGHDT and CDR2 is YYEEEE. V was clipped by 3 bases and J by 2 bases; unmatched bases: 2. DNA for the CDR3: TGTGCCAGCAGCTCGGGGGGTCCCTACGAGCAGTACTTC. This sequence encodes CASSSGGPYEQYF. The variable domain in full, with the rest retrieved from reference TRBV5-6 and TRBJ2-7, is DAGVTQSPTHLIKTRGQQVTLRCSPKSGHDTVSWYQQALGQGPQFIFQYYEEEERQRGNFPDRFSGHQFPNYSSELNVNALLLGDSALYLCASSSGGPYEQYFGPGTRLTVT.

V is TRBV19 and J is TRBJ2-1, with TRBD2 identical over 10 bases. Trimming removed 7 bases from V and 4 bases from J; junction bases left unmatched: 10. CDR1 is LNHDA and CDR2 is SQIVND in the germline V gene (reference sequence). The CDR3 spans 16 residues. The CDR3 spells CASTPVLTSGYNEQFF. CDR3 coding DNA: TGTGCCAGTACCCCCGTATTGACTAGCGGGTACAATGAGCAGTTCTTC.

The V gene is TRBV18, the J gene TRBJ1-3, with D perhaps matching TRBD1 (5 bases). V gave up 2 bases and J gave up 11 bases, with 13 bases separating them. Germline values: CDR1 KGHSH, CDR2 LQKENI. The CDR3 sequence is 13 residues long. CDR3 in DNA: TGTGCCAGCTCACCAGGGACGCCCACGGCCATATATTTT. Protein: CASSPGTPTAIYF. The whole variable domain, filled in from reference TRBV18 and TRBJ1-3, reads NAGVMQNPRHLVRRRGQEARLRCSPMKGHSHVYWYRQLPEEGLKFMVYLQKENIIDESGMPKERFSAEFPKEGPSILRIQQVVRGDSAAYFCASSPGTPTAIYFGEGSWLTVV.

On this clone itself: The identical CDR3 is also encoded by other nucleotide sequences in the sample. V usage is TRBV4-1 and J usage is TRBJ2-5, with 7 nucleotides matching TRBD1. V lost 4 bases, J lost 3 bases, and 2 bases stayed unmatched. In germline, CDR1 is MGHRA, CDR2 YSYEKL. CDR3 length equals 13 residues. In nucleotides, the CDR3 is TGCGCCAGCAGCCGAGGACAGGAAGAGACCCAGTACTTC. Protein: CASSRGQEETQYF.